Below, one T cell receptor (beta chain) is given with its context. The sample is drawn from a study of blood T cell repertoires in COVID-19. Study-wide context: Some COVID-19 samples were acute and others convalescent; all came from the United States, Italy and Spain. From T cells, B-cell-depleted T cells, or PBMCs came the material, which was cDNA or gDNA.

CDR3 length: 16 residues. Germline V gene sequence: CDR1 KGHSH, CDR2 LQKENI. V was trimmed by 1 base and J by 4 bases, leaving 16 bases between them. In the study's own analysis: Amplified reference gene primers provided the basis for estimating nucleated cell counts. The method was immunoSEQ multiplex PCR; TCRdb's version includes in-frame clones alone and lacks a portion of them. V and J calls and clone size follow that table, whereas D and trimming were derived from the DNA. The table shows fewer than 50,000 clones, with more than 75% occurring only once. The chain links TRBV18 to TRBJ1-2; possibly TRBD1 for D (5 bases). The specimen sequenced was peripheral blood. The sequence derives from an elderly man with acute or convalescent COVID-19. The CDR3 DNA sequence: TGTGCCAGCTCACCACTACAGGCGTTAAGCTCCTATGGCTACACCTTC. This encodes CASSPLQALSSYGYTF.